A single sample is the source of the 15 T cell receptor beta chains below, sequenced in a study of technical replicates of blood from a few donors. Using immunoSEQ multiplex PCR, the repertoire was profiled, and TCRdb retains in-frame clones only, with some absent. The sample yields under 90,000 clones, 95% to 98% seen once. The sequenced sample was T cells isolated from PBMCs. These receptors were obtained from a human donor in good health.

The chain links TRBV9 to TRBJ2-7; 8 bases align to TRBD2. This CDR3 spans 15 amino acids. Trimming cost V 4 bases and J 1 base; bases outside gene matches: 7. Germline V gene sequence: CDR1 SGDLS, CDR2 YYNGEE. The CDR3: CASSPIAGYSYEQYF. The DNA of the CDR3 is TGTGCCAGCAGCCCCATAGCGGGGTATTCCTACGAGCAGTACTTC.

A single count supports this clone. The rearrangement uses TRBV11-3 and TRBJ2-1; D may be TRBD2 (6 bases). CDR3 length: 12 amino acids. The V end lost 4 bases, the J end lost 10 bases, and 11 bases lay between the germline ends. Germline loops: CDR1 SGHNT, CDR2 YENEEA. This CDR3 reads CASSSDRGEQFF. The CDR3 DNA sequence: TGTGCCAGCAGCTCCGATCGGGGGGAGCAGTTCTTC.

V is TRBV5-1 and J is TRBJ2-1, with no clear D. CDR3 size: 14 residues. Germline assignment: CDR1 SGHRS and CDR2 YFSETQ. Trimming left V 2 bases short and J 0 bases short, with 6 bases between. The CDR3 reads CASSFRSSYNEQFF. DNA for the CDR3: TGCGCCAGCAGCTTCCGGAGCTCCTACAATGAGCAGTTCTTC.

The V call is TRBV30, the J call TRBJ2-3; possible D gene TRBD2, 6 bases. V lost 1 base and J 1 base, leaving 6 bases between the germline ends. Germline assignment: CDR1 GTSNPN and CDR2 SVGIG (reference sequence). The CDR3 has 13 amino acids. The CDR3 DNA reads as TGTGCCTGGAGTGCGGGGGGCACAGATACGCAGTATTTT. Amino acid sequence: CAWSAGGTDTQYF.

The chain combines TRBV2 with TRBJ2-7, with TRBD1 identical over 12 bases. CDR1 and CDR2 (germline): SNHLY, FYNNEI. This CDR3 has 14 residues. The V segment lost 8 bases and the J segment 4 bases; nucleotides outside the gene matches: 6. CDR3 sequence reads: CASRRDRGLYEQYF. CDR3 DNA sequence: TGTGCCAGCCGGCGGGACAGGGGGCTTTACGAGCAGTACTTC.

V usage is TRBV27 and J usage is TRBJ1-2; 10 nucleotides match TRBD1. CDR3 size: 17 residues. Germline V gene lookup returns CDR1 MNHEY and CDR2 SMNVEV (reference sequence). The ends lost 5 bases at V and 3 bases at J; junction bases unmatched: 12. CDR3 DNA: TGTGCCAGCAGTCTTGAACCGGGACAGGGGTTCGACTATGGCTACACCTTC. Its translation is CASSLEPGQGFDYGYTF.

The chain combines TRBV28 with TRBJ2-1; 7 bases are shared with TRBD1. The CDR3 consists of 15 residues. Germline assignment: CDR1 MDHEN and CDR2 SYDVKM. V lost 7 bases and J lost 5; bases outside the gene matches: 11. The CDR3 spells CASTTATGKHNEQFF. CDR3 sequence (DNA): TGTGCCAGCACTACGGCGACAGGGAAGCACAATGAGCAGTTCTTC.

The CDR3 sequence is CASSFRGANEKLFF. In nucleotides, the CDR3 is TGCGCCAGCAGCTTCAGGGGGGCGAATGAAAAACTGTTTTTT. This chain uses TRBV5-1 with TRBJ1-4; 7 nucleotides line up with TRBD1. Germline loops: CDR1 SGHRS, CDR2 YFSETQ. The CDR3 length is 14 residues. V trimming: 2 bases; J trimming: 5 bases; junction bases outside the gene matches: 3.

The chain combines TRBV4-1 with TRBJ2-3; 7 bases map to TRBD2. Germline V gene data show CDR1 as MGHRA and CDR2 as YSYEKL. V gave up 4 bases and J gave up 1 base; unmatched junction bases: 8. This CDR3 contains 16 residues. The CDR3 DNA sequence: TGCGCCAGCAGCCGCTGGGGGGGATTGGGCACAGATACGCAGTATTTT. It yields the protein CASSRWGGLGTDTQYF.

The count of this clone is one. The gene calls are TRBV6-5 and TRBJ2-1, with D possibly TRBD1 on 5 matching bases. Between the trimmed V and J ends, which lost 6 bases and 7 bases, there was a span of 13 bases. Looked up from germline, CDR1 is MNHEY and CDR2 is SVGAGI. This CDR3 has 13 residues. The CDR3 nucleotides are TGTGCCAGCAGGCAAAGACAGCCGAATGAGCAGTTCTTC. Its translation: CASRQRQPNEQFF.

This clone showed up just once. The V call is TRBV28, the J call TRBJ2-7, with D perhaps matching TRBD2 (5 bases). Germline V gives CDR1 MDHEN, CDR2 SYDVKM. The CDR3 runs 12 residues. V lost 6 bases to trimming and J lost 4 bases, with 10 bases between them. The DNA of the CDR3 is TGTGCCAGCAGGCAGGAGGATTACGAGCAGTACTTC. Its translation: CASRQEDYEQYF.

J is TRBJ1-5 and V is TRBV28, with no clear D. The length of the CDR3 is 17 residues. Germline V gene data show CDR1 as MDHEN and CDR2 as SYDVKM. V dropped 2 bases and J dropped 7 bases, with 21 bases sitting between them. The CDR3 coding sequence is TGTGCCAGCAGTTTAGGTTCAGAATTCGGGGTGGGGCAGCCCCAGCATTTT. This translates into CASSLGSEFGVGQPQHF.

This chain connects TRBV27 to TRBJ2-5; D unclear. Deletions cut 0 bases from V and 3 bases from J, with 8 bases between. Germline assignment: CDR1 MNHEY and CDR2 SMNVEV (reference sequence). CDR3 length: 14 residues. The CDR3 sequence: CASSLSATEETQYF. The DNA for the CDR3 is TGTGCCAGCAGTTTATCAGCAACTGAAGAGACCCAGTACTTC.

The chain employs TRBV19 and TRBJ2-7, with D uncertain. Germline CDR1 reads LNHDA; CDR2 reads SQIVND (reference sequence). Trimming left V 6 bases short and J 2 bases short, with 11 bases between. CDR3 length: 13 amino acids. The CDR3 loop is CASREVGTYEQYF. CDR3 DNA: TGTGCCAGTAGAGAGGTTGGCACCTACGAGCAGTACTTC. The full variable domain, with the rest looked up from reference TRBV19 and TRBJ2-7, is DGGITQSPKYLFRKEGQNVTLSCEQNLNHDAMYWYRQDPGQGLRLIYYSQIVNDFQKGDIAEGYSVSREKKESFPLTVTSAQKNPTAFYLCASREVGTYEQYFGPGTRLTVT.

The V call is TRBV5-6, the J call TRBJ2-3; TRBD2 matches 10 bases. Germline V gene data show CDR1 as SGHDT and CDR2 as YYEEEE. The J segment lost 2 bases and the V segment lost 3 bases, leaving 6 bases of the junction unmatched. The CDR3 runs to 16 residues. The CDR3 loop is CASSWGLAPNTDTQYF. In DNA form, the CDR3 reads TGTGCCAGCAGCTGGGGACTAGCGCCTAACACAGATACGCAGTATTTT. Looking up the rest from reference TRBV5-6 and TRBJ2-3 gives the full variable domain: DAGVTQSPTHLIKTRGQQVTLRCSPKSGHDTVSWYQQALGQGPQFIFQYYEEEERQRGNFPDRFSGHQFPNYSSELNVNALLLGDSALYLCASSWGLAPNTDTQYFGPGTRLTVL.